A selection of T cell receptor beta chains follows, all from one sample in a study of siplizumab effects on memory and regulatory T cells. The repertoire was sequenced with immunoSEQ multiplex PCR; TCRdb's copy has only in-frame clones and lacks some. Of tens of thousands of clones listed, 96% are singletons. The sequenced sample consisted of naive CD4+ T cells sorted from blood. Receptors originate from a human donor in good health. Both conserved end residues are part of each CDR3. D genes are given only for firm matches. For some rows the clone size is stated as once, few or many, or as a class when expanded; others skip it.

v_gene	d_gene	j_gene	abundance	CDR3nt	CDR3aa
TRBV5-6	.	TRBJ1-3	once	TGTGCCAGCAGCTCCGGACCGGGGAGCTCTGGAAACACCATATATTTT	CASSSGPGSSGNTIYF
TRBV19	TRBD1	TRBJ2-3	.	TGTGCCAGTAGTATTCGGTTTGGACAGGGGGGGACAGATACGCAGTATTTT	CASSIRFGQGGTDTQYF
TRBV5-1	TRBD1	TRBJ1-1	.	TGCGCCAGCAGCACGACAGGGAGGACTGAAGCTTTCTTT	CASSTTGRTEAFF
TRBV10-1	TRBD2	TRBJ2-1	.	TGCGCCAGCAGTGAGTCCCGGAGCGGGGGGGGGATCTACAATGAGCAGTTCTTC	CASSESRSGGGIYNEQFF
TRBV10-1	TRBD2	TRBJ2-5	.	TGCGCCAGCAGCGGGGATTCGGGGGGAGAGACCCAGTACTTC	CASSGDSGGETQYF
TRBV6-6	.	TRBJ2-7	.	TGTGCCAGCAGAGCTACAGGGAGGATACTCTCCTACGAGCAGTACTTC	CASRATGRILSYEQYF
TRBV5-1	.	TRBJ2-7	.	TGCGCCAGCAGCGCCACGGGGGAGCAGTACTTC	CASSATGEQYF
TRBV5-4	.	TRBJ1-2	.	TGTGCCAGCAGCTTATGGGCAGGCAGAACTTATGGCTACACCTTC	CASSLWAGRTYGYTF
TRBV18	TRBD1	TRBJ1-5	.	TGTGCCAGCTCAACAGGACAGGCGTCTCTCAATCAGCCCCAGCATTTT	CASSTGQASLNQPQHF
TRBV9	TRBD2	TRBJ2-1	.	TGTGCCAGCAGCGTAACTAGCGGGGGATACAATGAGCAGTTCTTC	CASSVTSGGYNEQFF
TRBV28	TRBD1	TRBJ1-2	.	TGTGCCAGCAGTTTATTAGCGGGGCAGGGGGCAGGAGGCTACACCTTC	CASSLLAGQGAGGYTF
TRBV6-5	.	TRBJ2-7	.	TGTGCCAGCAAAACGGGGCAGGGGGGTCACGAGCAGTACTTC	CASKTGQGGHEQYF
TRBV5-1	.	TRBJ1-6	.	TGCGCCAGCAGCTGGGACGAATACAATTCACCCCTCCACTTT	CASSWDEYNSPLHF
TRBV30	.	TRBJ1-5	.	TGTGCCTGGAGCAACGGGGGGGAAGGTCAGCCCCAGCATTTT	CAWSNGGEGQPQHF
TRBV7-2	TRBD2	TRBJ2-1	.	TGTGCCAGCAGCCCAGGGGCCGGGACTAGCGGTCGCAATGAGCAGTTCTTC	CASSPGAGTSGRNEQFF
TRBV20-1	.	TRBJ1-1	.	TGCAGATCAGGGATAAACACTGAAGCTTTCTTT	CRSGINTEAFF
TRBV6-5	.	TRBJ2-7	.	TGTGCCAGCAGTTACAATACAGGGAGCTACGAGCAGTACTTC	CASSYNTGSYEQYF
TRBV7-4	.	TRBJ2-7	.	TGTGCCAGCAGCCTCCATTGGGGGGCCTACTCCTACGAGCAGTACTTC	CASSLHWGAYSYEQYF
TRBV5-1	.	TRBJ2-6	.	TGCGCCAGCAGCTTTGGGACACCTGGGGCCAACGTCCTGACTTTC	CASSFGTPGANVLTF
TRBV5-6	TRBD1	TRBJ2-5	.	TGTGCCAGCAGCTTCGGACAGGGGGTCCAAGAGACCCAGTACTTC	CASSFGQGVQETQYF
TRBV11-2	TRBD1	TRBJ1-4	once	TGTGCCAGCAGCCCCGGACAGGTACCAACTAATGAAAAACTGTTTTTT	CASSPGQVPTNEKLFF
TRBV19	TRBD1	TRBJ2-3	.	TGTGCCAGTAGTATAGAACGGACAGGGCGCACAGATACGCAGTATTTT	CASSIERTGRTDTQYF
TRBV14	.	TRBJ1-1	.	TGTGCCAGCAGCCTTCAGGGCACGAACACTGAAGCTTTCTTT	CASSLQGTNTEAFF
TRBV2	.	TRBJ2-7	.	TGTGCCAGCAGCCCAAACTACGAGCAGTACTTC	CASSPNYEQYF
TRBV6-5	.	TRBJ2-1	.	TGTGCCAGCAGATACAGAAGGTTCAATGAGCAGTTCTTC	CASRYRRFNEQFF
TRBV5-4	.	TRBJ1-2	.	TGTGCCAGCAGCTTGGGAGGGGGTAGGGGGTCTGGCTACACCTTC	CASSLGGGRGSGYTF
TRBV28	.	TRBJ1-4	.	TGTGCCAGCAGTTTTGGGGGTGCAACTAATGAAAAACTGTTTTTT	CASSFGGATNEKLFF
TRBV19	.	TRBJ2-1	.	TGTGCCAGTAGTTCAGGGCCCAATGAGCAGTTCTTC	CASSSGPNEQFF
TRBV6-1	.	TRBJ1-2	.	TGTGCCAGCAGTGAAGGGGGAGCTAACTATGGCTACACCTTC	CASSEGGANYGYTF
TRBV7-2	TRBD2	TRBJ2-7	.	TGTGCCAGCAGCTTAGCGGCTAGCGGGGGGTTGGACGAGCAGTACTTC	CASSLAASGGLDEQYF
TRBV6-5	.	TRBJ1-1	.	TGTGCCAGCTCAAAAAGGTCAGGGACCACTGAAGCTTTCTTT	CASSKRSGTTEAFF
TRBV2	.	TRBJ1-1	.	TGTGCCAGCAGTGTCATGGGGGGCCGTGAAGCTTTCTTT	CASSVMGGREAFF
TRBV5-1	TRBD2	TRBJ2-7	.	TGCGCCAGCAGCTTGTACCTAGCGGGGGCCCGAGGGTCCTACGAGCAGTACTTC	CASSLYLAGARGSYEQYF
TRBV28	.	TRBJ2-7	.	TGTGCCAGCCAAGAGACCCCCGGCGAGCAGTACTTC	CASQETPGEQYF
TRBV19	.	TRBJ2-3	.	TGTGCCAGTAGTATGCTGGGTGCGACAGATACGCAGTATTTT	CASSMLGATDTQYF
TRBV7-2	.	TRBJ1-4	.	TGTGCCAGCAGCTTAGGAAGTAGTGAAAAACTGTTTTTT	CASSLGSSEKLFF
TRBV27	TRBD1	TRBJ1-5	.	TGTGCCAGCAGGGAGACAGGGGGCAATCAGCCCCAGCATTTT	CASRETGGNQPQHF
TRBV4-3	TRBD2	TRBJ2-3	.	TGCGCCAGCAGACTTCCTAAGCGGGGGGGCCCAGATACGCAGTATTTT	CASRLPKRGGPDTQYF
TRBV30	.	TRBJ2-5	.	TGTGCCTGGAGTAGGGGGACTTCGGAGACCCAGTACTTC	CAWSRGTSETQYF
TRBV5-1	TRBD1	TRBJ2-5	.	TGCGCCAGCAGCTTGTCGGGACAGGGAAGTTGGGAAGAGACCCAGTACTTC	CASSLSGQGSWEETQYF
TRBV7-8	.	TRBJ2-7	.	TGTGCCAGCAGCTTACGGGACGGATACTACGAGCAGTACTTC	CASSLRDGYYEQYF
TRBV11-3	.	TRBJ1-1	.	TGTGCCAGCAGCAACAGGGAGGGCACTGAAGCTTTCTTT	CASSNREGTEAFF
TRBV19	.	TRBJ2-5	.	TGTGCCAGTAGTATAGGGGTCTGGCTGGAGACCCAGTACTTC	CASSIGVWLETQYF
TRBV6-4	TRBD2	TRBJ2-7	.	TGTGCCAACACTAGCGGGGGAGTCTACGAGCAGTACTTC	CANTSGGVYEQYF
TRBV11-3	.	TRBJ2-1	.	TGTGCCAGCAGCTTAAGTAGCGGGGACAGATCCTACAATGAGCAGTTCTTC	CASSLSSGDRSYNEQFF
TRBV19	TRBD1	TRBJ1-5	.	TGTGCCAGTAGTAAGACAGGGTCTGGCCAGCCCCAGCATTTT	CASSKTGSGQPQHF
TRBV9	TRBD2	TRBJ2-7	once	TGTGCCAGCAGCGAAAAGGGACTAGCGGGGGGCGAGCAGTACTTC	CASSEKGLAGGEQYF
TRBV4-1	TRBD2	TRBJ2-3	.	TGCGCCAGCAGCCAAGCAGGGACTAGCGGCGCAGATACGCAGTATTTT	CASSQAGTSGADTQYF
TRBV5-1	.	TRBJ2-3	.	TGCGCCAGCAGCTTGGCCCAGGGGCCCGGGGATACGCAGTATTTT	CASSLAQGPGDTQYF
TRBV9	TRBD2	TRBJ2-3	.	TGTGCCAGCAGCACTAGCGGGGGGGCCTTTACAGATACGCAGTATTTT	CASSTSGGAFTDTQYF
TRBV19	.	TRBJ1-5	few	TGTGCCAGTAGTATCAAGAGGGGTGATCAGCCCCAGCATTTT	CASSIKRGDQPQHF
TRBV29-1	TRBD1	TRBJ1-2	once	TGCAGCGGTGGGACAGGGAACTATGGCTACACCTTC	CSGGTGNYGYTF
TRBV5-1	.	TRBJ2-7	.	TGCGCCAGCAGCTTGGGGTACGAGCAGTACTTC	CASSLGYEQYF
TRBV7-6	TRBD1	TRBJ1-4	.	TGTGCCAGCAGCCAAGGACAGGGGGCTGGGGAAAAACTGTTTTTT	CASSQGQGAGEKLFF
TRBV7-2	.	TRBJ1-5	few	TGTGCCAGCAGCTTATTGAGTCAGCCCCAGCATTTT	CASSLLSQPQHF
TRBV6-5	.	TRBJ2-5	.	TGTGCCAGCGAGTTACAGGAGACCCAGTACTTC	CASELQETQYF
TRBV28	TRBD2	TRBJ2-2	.	TGTGCCAGCCAAGGCGGGGGAGACGGGGAGCTGTTTTTT	CASQGGGDGELFF
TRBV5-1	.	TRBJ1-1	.	TGCGCCAGCAGCCCCGGGACGGCGAACACTGAAGCTTTCTTT	CASSPGTANTEAFF
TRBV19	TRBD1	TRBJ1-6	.	TGTGCCAGTAGTTCGGGCCGGGACAGCACCAATTCACCCCTCCACTTT	CASSSGRDSTNSPLHF